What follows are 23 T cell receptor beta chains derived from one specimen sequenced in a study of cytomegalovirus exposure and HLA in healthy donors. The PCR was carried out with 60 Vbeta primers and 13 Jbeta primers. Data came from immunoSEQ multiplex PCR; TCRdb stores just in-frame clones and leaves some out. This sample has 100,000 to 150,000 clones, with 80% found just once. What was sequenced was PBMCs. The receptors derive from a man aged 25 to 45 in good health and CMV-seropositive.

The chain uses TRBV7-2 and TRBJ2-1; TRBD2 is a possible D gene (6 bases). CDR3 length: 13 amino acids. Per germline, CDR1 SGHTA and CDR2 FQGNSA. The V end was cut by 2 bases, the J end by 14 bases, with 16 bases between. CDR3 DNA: TGTGCCAGCAGCTTATGGGACTCACAGATCAAGTTCTTC. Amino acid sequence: CASSLWDSQIKFF.

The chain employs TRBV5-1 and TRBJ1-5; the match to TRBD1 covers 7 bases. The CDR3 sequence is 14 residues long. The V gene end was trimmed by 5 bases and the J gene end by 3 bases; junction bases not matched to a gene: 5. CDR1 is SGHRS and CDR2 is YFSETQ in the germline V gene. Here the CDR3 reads CASSQGGVNQPQHF. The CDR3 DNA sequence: TGCGCCAGCAGTCAAGGGGGCGTCAATCAGCCCCAGCATTTT.

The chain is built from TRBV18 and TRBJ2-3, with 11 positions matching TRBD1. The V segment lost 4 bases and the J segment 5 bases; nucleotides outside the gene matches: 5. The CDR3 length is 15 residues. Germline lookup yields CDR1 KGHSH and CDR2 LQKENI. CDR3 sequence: CASSLGQGAGDTQYF. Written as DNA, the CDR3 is TGTGCCAGCTCACTTGGACAGGGGGCGGGAGATACGCAGTATTTT. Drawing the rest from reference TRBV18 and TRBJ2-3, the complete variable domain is NAGVMQNPRHLVRRRGQEARLRCSPMKGHSHVYWYRQLPEEGLKFMVYLQKENIIDESGMPKERFSAEFPKEGPSILRIQQVVRGDSAAYFCASSLGQGAGDTQYFGPGTRLTVL.

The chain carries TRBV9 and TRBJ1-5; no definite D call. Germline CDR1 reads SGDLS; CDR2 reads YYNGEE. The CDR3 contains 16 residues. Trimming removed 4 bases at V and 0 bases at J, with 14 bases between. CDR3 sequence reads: CASSPINQASNQPQHF. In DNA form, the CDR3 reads TGTGCCAGCAGCCCTATAAATCAGGCTAGCAATCAGCCCCAGCATTTT.

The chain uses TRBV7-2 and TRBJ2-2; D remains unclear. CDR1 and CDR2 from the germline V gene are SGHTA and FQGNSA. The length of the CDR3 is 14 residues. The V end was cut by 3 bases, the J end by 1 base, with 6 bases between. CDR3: CASSLQWNTGELFF. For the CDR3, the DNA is TGTGCCAGCAGCTTGCAGTGGAACACCGGGGAGCTGTTTTTT.

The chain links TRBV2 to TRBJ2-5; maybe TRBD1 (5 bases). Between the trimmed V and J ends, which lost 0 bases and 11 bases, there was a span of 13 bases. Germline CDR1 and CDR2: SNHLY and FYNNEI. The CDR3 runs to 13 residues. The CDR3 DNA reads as TGTGCCAGCAGTGAAGCGCGGTCCCAGGGTCAGTACTTC. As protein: CASSEARSQGQYF.

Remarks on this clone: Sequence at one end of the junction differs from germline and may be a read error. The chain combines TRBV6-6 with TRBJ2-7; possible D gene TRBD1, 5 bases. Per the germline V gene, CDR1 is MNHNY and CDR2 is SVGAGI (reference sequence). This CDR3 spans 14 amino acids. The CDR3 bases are TGTGCCAGCAGTTCGAACAGGTTAAACTACGAACAGTACTTC. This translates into CASSSNRLNYEQYF.

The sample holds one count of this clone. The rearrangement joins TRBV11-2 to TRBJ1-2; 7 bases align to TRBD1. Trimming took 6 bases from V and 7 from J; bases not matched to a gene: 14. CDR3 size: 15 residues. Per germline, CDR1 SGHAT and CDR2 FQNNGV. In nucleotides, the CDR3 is TGTGCCAGCAGTTTCCACGGCCGACAGGGTGGTGGCTACACCTTC. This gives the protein CASSFHGRQGGGYTF. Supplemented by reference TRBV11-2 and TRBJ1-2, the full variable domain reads EAGVAQSPRYKIIEKRQSVAFWCNPISGHATLYWYQQILGQGPKLLIQFQNNGVVDDSQLPKDRFSAERLKGVDSTLKIQPAKLEDSAVYLCASSFHGRQGGGYTFGSGTRLTVV.

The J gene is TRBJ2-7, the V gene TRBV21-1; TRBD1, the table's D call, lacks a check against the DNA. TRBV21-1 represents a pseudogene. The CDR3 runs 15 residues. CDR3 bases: TGTGCCAGCAGCAGCCCCGGGACAGCAAATAGCGAGCAGTACTTC. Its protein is CASSSPGTANSEQYF.

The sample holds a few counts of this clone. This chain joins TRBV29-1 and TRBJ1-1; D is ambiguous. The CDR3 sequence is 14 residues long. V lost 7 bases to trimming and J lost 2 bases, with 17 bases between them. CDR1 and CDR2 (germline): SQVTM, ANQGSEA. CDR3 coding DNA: TGCAGCGCCCAAAGTTTGGCTGTAAACACTGAAGCTTTCTTT. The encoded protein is CSAQSLAVNTEAFF.

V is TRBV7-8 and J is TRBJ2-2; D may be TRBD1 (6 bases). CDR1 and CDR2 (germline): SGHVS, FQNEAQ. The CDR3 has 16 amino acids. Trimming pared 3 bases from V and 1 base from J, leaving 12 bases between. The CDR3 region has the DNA TGTGCCAGCAGCTTTGACAGGCCGGAGAACACCGGGGAGCTGTTTTTT. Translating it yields CASSFDRPENTGELFF.

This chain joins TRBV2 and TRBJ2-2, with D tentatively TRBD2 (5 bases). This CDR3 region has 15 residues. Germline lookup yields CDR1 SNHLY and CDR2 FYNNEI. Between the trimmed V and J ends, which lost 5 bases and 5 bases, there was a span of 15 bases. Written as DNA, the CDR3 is TGTGCCAGCAGTACCTACCGCCCGGGGACCGGGGAGCTGTTTTTT. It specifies CASSTYRPGTGELFF.

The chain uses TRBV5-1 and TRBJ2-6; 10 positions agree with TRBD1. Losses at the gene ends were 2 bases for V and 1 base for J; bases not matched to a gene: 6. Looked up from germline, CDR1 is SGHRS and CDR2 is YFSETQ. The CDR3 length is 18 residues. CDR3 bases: TGCGCCAGCAGCTTCAGGGACAGGGGTTATTCTGGGGCCAACGTCCTGACTTTC. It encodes CASSFRDRGYSGANVLTF. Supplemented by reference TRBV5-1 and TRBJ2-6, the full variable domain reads KAGVTQTPRYLIKTRGQQVTLSCSPISGHRSVSWYQQTPGQGLQFLFEYFSETQRNKGNFPGRFSGRQFSNSRSEMNVSTLELGDSALYLCASSFRDRGYSGANVLTFGAGSRLTVL.

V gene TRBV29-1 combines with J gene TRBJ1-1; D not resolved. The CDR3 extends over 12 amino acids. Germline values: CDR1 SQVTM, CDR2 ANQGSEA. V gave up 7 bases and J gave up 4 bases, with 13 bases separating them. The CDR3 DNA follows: TGCAGCGGTACTGAGGCGGGCACTGAAGCTTTCTTT. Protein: CSGTEAGTEAFF.

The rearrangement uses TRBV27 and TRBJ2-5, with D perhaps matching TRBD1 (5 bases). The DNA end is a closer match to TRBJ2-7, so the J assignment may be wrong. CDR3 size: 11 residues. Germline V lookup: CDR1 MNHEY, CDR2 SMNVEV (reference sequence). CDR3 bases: TGTGCCAGCACCCAGGGTTACGAGCAGTACTTC. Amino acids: CASTQGYEQYF.

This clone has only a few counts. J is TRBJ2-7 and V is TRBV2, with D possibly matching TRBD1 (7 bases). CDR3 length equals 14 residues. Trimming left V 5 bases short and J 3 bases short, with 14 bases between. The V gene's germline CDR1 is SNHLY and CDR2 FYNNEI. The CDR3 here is CASSRTGGVYEQYF. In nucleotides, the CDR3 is TGTGCCAGCAGTCGGACAGGCGGGGTCTACGAGCAGTACTTC.

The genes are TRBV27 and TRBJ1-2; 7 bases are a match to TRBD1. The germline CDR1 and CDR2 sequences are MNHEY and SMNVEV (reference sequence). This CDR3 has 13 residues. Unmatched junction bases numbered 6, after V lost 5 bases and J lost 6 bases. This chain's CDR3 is CASSAGGIDGYTF. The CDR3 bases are TGTGCCAGCAGTGCAGGGGGAATAGATGGCTACACCTTC.

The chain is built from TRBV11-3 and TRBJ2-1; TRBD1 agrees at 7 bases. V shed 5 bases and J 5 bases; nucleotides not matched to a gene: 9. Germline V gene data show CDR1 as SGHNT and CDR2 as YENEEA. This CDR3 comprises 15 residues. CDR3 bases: TGTGCCAGCAGCCGGAACAGGGGTGGAAACAATGAGCAGTTCTTC. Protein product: CASSRNRGGNNEQFF.

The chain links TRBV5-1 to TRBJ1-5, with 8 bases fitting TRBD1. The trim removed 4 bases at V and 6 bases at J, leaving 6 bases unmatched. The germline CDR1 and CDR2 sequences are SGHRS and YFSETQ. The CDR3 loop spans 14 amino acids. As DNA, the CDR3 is TGCGCCAGCAGCCTCGGGACAGGAATTCAGCCCCAGCATTTT. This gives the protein CASSLGTGIQPQHF.

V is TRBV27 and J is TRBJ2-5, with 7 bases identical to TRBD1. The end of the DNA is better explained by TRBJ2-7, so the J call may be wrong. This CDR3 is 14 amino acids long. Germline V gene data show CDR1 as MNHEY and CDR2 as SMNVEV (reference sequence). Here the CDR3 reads CASRVGQLNYEQYF. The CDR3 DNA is TGTGCCAGCAGAGTGGGACAGCTGAACTACGAGCAGTACTTC.

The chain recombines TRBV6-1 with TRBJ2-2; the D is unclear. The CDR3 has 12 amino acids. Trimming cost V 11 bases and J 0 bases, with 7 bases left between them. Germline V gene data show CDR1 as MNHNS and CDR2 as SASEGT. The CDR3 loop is CAVLTNTGELFF. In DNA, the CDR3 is TGTGCCGTACTAACGAACACCGGGGAGCTGTTTTTT.

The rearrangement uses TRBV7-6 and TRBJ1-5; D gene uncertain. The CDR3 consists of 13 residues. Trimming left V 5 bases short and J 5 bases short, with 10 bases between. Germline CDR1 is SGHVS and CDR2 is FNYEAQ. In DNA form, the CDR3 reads TGTGCCAGCAGCGGGAGTCCGGATCAGCCCCAGCATTTT. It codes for CASSGSPDQPQHF.

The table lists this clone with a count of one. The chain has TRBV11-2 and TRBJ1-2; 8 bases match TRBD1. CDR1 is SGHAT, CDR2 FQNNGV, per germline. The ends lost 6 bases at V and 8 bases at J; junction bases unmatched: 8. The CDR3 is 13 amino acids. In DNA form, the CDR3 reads TGTGCCAGCAGTCCAGGGGGCGCGGAGGGCTACACCTTC. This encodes CASSPGGAEGYTF. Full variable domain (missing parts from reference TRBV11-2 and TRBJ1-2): EAGVAQSPRYKIIEKRQSVAFWCNPISGHATLYWYQQILGQGPKLLIQFQNNGVVDDSQLPKDRFSAERLKGVDSTLKIQPAKLEDSAVYLCASSPGGAEGYTFGSGTRLTVV.